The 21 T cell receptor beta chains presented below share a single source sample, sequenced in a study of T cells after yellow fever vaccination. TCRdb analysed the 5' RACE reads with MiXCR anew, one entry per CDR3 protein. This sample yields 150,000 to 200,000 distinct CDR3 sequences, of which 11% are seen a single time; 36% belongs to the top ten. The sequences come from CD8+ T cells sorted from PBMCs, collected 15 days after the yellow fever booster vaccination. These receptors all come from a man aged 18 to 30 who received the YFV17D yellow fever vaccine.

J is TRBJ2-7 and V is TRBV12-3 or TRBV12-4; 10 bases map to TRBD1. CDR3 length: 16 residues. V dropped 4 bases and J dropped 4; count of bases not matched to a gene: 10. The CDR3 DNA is TGTGCCAGCAGTTCGGACTCCGGGACAGGGGAGTACGAGCAGTACTTC. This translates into CASSSDSGTGEYEQYF.

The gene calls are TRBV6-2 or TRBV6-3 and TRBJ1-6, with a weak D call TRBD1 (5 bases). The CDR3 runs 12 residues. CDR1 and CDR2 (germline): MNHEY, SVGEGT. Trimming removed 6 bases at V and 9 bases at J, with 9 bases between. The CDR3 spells CASSRQRSPLHF. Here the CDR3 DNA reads TGTGCCAGCAGCCGACAGCGTTCACCCCTCCACTTT.

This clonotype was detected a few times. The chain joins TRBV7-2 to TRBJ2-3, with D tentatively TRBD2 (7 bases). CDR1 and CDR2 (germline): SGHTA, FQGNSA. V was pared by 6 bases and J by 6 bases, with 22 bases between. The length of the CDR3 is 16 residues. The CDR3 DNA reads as TGTGCCAGCAGTCGGCTGAGGGGGGGCGCCTCCGATACGCAGTATTTT. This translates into CASSRLRGGASDTQYF.

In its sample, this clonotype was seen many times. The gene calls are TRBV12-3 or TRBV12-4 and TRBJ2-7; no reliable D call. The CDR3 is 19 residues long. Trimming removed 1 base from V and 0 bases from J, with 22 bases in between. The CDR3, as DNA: TGTGCCAGCAGTTTAGGTGGTCATGGGCGCCTGTTTAGCTCCTACGAGCAGTACTTC. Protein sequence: CASSLGGHGRLFSSYEQYF.

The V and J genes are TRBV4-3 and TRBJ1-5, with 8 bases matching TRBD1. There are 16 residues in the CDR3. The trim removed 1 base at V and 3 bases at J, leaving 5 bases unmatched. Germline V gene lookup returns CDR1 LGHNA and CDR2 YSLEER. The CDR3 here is CASSQGDRRLNQPQHF. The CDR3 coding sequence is TGCGCCAGCAGCCAAGGGGACAGGAGGCTCAATCAGCCCCAGCATTTT.

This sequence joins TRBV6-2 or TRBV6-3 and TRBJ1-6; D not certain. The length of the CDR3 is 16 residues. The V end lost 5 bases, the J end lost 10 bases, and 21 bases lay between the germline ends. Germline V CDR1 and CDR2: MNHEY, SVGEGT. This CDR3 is CASSLGRNALKSPLHF. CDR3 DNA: TGTGCCAGCAGTCTAGGTCGGAATGCCTTAAAGTCACCCCTCCACTTT.

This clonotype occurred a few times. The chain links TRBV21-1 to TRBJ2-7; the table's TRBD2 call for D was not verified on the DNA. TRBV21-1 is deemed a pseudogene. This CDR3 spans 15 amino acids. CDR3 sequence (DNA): TGTGCCAGCAGCAAAATTGGGACCCCCCCGGAAAAGCAGTACGTC. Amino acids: CASSKIGTPPEKQYV.

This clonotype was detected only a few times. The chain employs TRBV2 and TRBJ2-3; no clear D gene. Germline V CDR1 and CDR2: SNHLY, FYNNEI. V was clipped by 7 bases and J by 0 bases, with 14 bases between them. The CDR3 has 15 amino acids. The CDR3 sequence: CASISRPQSTDTQYF. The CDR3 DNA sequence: TGTGCCAGCATTTCCAGACCTCAAAGCACAGATACGCAGTATTTT.

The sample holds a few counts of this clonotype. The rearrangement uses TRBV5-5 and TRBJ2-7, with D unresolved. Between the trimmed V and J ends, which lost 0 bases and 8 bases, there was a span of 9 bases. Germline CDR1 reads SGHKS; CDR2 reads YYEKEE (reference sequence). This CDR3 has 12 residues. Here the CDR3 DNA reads TGTGCCAGCAGCTTGGGCCCCCCTCAGCAGTACTTC. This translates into CASSLGPPQQYF.

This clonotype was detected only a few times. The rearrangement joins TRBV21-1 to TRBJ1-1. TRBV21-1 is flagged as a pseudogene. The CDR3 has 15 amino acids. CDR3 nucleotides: TGTGCCAGCAGCAAAGTTGGCAAAAGGAACACTGAAGCTTTCTTT. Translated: CASSKVGKRNTEAFF.

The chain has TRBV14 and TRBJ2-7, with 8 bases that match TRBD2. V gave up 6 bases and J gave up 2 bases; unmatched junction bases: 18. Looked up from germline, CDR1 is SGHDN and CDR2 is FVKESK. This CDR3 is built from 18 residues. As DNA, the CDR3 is TGTGCCAGCAGTGAAGCCCAATATACTAGCGGCGGGCCCTACGAGCAGTACTTC. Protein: CASSEAQYTSGGPYEQYF. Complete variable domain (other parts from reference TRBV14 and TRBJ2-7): EAGVTQFPSHSVIEKGQTVTLRCDPISGHDNLYWYRRVMGKEIKFLLHFVKESKQDESGMPNNRFLAERTGGTYSTLKVQPAELEDSGVYFCASSEAQYTSGGPYEQYFGPGTRLTVT.

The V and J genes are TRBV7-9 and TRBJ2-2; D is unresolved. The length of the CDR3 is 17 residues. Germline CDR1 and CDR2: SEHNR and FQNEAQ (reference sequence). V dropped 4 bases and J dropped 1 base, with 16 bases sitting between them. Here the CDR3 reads CASSSQRSFQNTGELFF. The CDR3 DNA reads TGTGCCAGCAGCTCCCAACGGAGCTTCCAGAACACCGGGGAGCTGTTTTTT.

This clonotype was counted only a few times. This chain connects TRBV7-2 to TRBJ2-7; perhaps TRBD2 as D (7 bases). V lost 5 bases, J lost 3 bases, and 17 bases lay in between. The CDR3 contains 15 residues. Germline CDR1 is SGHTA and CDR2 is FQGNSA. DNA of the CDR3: TGTGCCAGCAGCAGAGAGGGGGGGCCGTACTACGAGCAGTACTTC. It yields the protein CASSREGGPYYEQYF. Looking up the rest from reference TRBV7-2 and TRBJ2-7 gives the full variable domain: GAGVSQSPSNKVTEKGKDVELRCDPISGHTALYWYRQSLGQGLEFLIYFQGNSAPDKSGLPSDRFSAERTGGSVSTLTIQRTQQEDSAVYLCASSREGGPYYEQYFGPGTRLTVT.

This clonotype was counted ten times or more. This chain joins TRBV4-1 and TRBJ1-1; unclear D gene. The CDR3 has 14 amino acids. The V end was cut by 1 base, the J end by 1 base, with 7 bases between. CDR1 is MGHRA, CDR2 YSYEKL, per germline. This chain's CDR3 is CASSQVTANTEAFF. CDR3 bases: TGCGCCAGCAGCCAAGTAACGGCGAACACTGAAGCTTTCTTT.

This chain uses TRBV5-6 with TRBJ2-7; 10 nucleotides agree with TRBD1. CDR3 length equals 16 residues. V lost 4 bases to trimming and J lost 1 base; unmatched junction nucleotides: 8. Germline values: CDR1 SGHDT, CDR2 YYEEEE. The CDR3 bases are TGTGCCAGCAGCAGCGGGACAGGGGTTTTGTCCTACGAGCAGTACGTC. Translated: CASSSGTGVLSYEQYV.

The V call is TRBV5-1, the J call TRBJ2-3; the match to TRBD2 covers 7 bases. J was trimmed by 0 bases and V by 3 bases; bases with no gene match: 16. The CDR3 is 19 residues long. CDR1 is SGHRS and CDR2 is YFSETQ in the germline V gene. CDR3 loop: CASSWGGTETTRSTDTQYF. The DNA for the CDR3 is TGCGCCAGCAGCTGGGGAGGGACCGAGACTACGCGTAGCACAGATACGCAGTATTTT.

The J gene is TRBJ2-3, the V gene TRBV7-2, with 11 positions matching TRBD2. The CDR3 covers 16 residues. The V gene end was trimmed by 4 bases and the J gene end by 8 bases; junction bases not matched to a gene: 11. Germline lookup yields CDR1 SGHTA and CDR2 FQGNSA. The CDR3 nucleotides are TGTGCCAGCAGCTCCCGCCCACTAGCGGGGGAAGGTACGCAGTATTTT. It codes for CASSSRPLAGEGTQYF.

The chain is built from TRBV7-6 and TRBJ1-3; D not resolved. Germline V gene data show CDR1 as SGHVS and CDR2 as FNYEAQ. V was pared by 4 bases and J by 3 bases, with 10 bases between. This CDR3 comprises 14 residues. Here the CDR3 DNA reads TGTGCCAGCAGCTCCCCGGGATTTGGAAACACCATATATTTT. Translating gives CASSSPGFGNTIYF.

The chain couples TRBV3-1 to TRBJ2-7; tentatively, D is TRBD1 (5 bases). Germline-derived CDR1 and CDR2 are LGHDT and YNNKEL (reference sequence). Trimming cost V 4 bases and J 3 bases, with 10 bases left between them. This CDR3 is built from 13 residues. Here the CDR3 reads CASSLSGFYEQYF. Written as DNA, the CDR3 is TGTGCCAGCAGCCTGTCAGGGTTCTACGAGCAGTACTTC.

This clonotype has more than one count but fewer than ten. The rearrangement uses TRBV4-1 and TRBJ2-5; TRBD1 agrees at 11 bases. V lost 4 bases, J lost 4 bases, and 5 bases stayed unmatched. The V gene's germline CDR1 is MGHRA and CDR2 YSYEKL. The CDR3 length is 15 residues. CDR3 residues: CASSPQDRGLETQYF. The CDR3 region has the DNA TGCGCCAGCAGCCCTCAGGACAGGGGGCTAGAGACCCAGTACTTC.

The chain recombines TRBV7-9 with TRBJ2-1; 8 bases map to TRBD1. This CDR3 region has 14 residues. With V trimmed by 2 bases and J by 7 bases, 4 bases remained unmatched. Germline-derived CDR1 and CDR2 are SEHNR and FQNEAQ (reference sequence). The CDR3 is CASSLMDRVNEQFF. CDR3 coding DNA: TGTGCCAGCAGCTTAATGGACAGGGTGAATGAGCAGTTCTTC.